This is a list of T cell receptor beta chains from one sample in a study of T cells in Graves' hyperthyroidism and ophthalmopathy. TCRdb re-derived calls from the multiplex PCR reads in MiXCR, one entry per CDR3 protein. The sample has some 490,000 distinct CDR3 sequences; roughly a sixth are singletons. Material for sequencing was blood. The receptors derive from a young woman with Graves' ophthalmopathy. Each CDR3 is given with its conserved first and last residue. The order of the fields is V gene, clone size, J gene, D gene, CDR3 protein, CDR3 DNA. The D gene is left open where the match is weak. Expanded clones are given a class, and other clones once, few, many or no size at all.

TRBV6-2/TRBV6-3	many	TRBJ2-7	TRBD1	CASRPGTEEQYF	TGTGCCAGCAGACCTGGGACAGAAGAGCAGTACTTC
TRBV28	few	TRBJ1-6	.	CASSLFSGVASPLHF	TGTGCCAGCAGTTTATTTTCCGGGGTTGCCTCACCCCTCCACTTT
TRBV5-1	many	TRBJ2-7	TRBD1	CASSLGTGKDEQYF	TGCGCCAGCAGCTTGGGGACAGGGAAGGACGAGCAGTACTTC
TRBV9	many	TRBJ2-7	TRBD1	CASSQGTGGPYEQYF	TGTGCCAGCAGCCAAGGGACAGGGGGCCCCTACGAGCAGTACTTC
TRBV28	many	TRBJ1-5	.	CASSSGALNNQPQHF	TGTGCCAGCAGTTCAGGGGCCCTTAACAATCAGCCCCAGCATTTT
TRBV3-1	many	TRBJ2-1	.	CASSQDLVGNEQFF	TGTGCCAGCAGCCAAGATCTTGTCGGAAATGAGCAGTTCTTC
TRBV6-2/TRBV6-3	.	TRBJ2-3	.	CASSYSVVPDTQYF	TGTGCCAGCAGTTACTCGGTTGTCCCAGATACGCAGTATTTT
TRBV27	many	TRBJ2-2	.	CASTHRALTGELFF	TGTGCCAGCACCCACAGGGCGTTGACCGGGGAGCTGTTTTTT
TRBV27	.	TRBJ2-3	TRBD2	CASSPGLAVPTTDTQYF	TGTGCCAGCAGTCCGGGACTAGCGGTACCGACCACAGATACGCAGTATTTT
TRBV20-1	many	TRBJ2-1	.	CSARASGTFTYNEQFF	TGCAGTGCTAGGGCCTCTGGGACTTTCACCTACAATGAGCAGTTCTTC
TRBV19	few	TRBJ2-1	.	CASSITAGQVYNEQFF	TGTGCCAGTAGTATAACAGCGGGACAAGTCTACAATGAGCAGTTCTTC
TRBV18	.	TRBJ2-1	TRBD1	CASSPPGQGARGEQFF	TGTGCCAGCTCACCACCGGGACAGGGGGCGCGAGGTGAGCAGTTCTTC
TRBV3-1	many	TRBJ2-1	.	CASKGSDSYNEQFF	TGTGCCAGCAAGGGTAGCGACTCCTACAATGAGCAGTTCTTC
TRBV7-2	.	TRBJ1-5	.	CASSLGPAPGSNQPQHF	TGTGCCAGCAGCCTCGGACCGGCACCCGGGTCCAATCAGCCCCAGCATTTT
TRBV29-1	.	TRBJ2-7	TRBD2	CSVEDLAGGEQYF	TGCAGCGTTGAAGATTTAGCGGGAGGTGAGCAGTACTTC
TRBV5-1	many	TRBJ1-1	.	CASSLDRVWNTEAFF	TGCGCCAGCAGCTTGGACAGGGTGTGGAACACTGAAGCTTTCTTT
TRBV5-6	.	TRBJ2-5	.	CASSGTRQETQYF	TGTGCCAGCAGCGGGACAAGACAAGAGACCCAGTACTTC
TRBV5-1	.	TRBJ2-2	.	CASSLEVYTGELFF	TGCGCCAGCAGCTTGGAGGTGTACACCGGGGAGCTGTTTTTT